This T cell receptor beta chain was retrieved from a study of TIL therapy for anti-PD-1-resistant metastatic lung cancer. Turning to the study itself: Patients had a median age of 54 years (range roughly 35-85). Most patients had lung adenocarcinoma; a handful of tumors were EGFR-mutant, two ALK-rearranged; half smoked currently or formerly. Tumors carried a median 1.5 non-synonymous mutations per megabase.

The immunoSEQ assay was v3. The assay was immunoSEQ multiplex PCR, and TCRdb's table has in-frame clones only and misses some. The sample has 55,000 or so clones; roughly four fifths are singletons. V shed 1 base and J shed 5 bases, with 5 bases lying between them. The CDR3 sequence is 12 residues long. Germline CDR1 reads KGHSH; CDR2 reads LQKENI. Time point of the sample: pre-treatment sample, taken before nivolumab and TIL therapy. The receptor's source is a person aged 25-80 years with non-small cell lung cancer. The rearrangement joins TRBV18 to TRBJ2-5; D is unresolved. Sequenced here: blood, sampled at baseline. DNA for the CDR3: TGTGCCAGCTCACCACTTGGTGAGACCCAGTACTTC. Protein: CASSPLGETQYF.